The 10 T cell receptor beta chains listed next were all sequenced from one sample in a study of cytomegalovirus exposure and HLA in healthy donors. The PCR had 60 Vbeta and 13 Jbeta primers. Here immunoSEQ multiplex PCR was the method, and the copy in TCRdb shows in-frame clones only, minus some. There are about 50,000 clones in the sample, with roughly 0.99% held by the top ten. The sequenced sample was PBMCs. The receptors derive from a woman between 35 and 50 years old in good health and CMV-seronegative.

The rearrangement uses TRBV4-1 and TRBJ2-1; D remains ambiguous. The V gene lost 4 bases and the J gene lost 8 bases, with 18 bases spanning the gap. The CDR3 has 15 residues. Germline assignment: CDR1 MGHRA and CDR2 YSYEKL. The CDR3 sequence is CASSPRNHLGDEQFF. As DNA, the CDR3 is TGCGCCAGCAGCCCTAGGAACCATCTCGGCGATGAGCAGTTCTTC.

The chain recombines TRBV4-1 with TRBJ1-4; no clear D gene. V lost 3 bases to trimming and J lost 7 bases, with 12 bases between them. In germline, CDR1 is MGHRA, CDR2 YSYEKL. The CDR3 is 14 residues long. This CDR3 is CASSHPSGGEKLFF. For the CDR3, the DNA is TGCGCCAGCAGCCACCCATCGGGTGGTGAAAAACTGTTTTTT.

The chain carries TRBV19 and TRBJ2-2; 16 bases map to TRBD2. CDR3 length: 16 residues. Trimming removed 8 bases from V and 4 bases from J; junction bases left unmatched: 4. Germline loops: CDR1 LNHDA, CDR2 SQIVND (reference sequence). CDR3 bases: TGTGCCAGTGGGACTAGCGGGAGGGCCGTCACCGGGGAGCTGTTTTTT. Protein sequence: CASGTSGRAVTGELFF.

The CDR3 region is CASRGDSSTDTQYF. For the CDR3, the DNA is TGCGCCAGCAGAGGTGACAGTAGCACAGATACGCAGTATTTT. V usage is TRBV5-1 and J usage is TRBJ2-3, with D possibly TRBD1 on 5 matching bases. The V end was cut by 5 bases, the J end by 0 bases, with 10 bases between. CDR3 length: 14 amino acids. Germline V CDR1 and CDR2: SGHRS, YFSETQ.

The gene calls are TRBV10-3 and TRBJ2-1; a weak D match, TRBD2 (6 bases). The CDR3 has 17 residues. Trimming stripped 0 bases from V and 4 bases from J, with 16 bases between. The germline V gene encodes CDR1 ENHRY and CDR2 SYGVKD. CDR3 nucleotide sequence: TGTGCCATCAGTGAGTCGTTGACTAGTCCCCTTTACAATGAGCAGTTCTTC. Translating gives CAISESLTSPLYNEQFF.

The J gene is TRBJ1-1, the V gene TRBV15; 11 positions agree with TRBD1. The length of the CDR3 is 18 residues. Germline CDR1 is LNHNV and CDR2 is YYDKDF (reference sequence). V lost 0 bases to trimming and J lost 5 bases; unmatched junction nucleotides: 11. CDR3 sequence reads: CATSRDQGQGVLYTEAFF. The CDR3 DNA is TGTGCCACCAGCAGAGATCAGGGACAGGGGGTTCTGTATACTGAAGCTTTCTTT. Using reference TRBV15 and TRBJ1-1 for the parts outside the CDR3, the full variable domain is DAMVIQNPRYQVTQFGKPVTLSCSQTLNHNVMYWYQQKSSQAPKLLFHYYDKDFNNEADTPDNFQSRRPNTSFCFLDIRSPGLGDTAMYLCATSRDQGQGVLYTEAFFGQGTRLTVV.

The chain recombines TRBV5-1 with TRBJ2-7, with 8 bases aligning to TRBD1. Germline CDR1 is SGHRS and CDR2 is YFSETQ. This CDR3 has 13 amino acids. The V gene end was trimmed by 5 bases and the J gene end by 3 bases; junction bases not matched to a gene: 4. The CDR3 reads CASRRDRGYEQYF. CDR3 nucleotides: TGCGCCAGCAGAAGAGACAGGGGCTACGAGCAGTACTTC.

The DNA of the CDR3 is TGTGCCAGCTCACCACGCCAGGGAAACTCTGGGGCCAACGTCCTGACTTTC. The encoded protein is CASSPRQGNSGANVLTF. The gene calls are TRBV18 and TRBJ2-6; tentative D call: TRBD1 (5 bases). Germline CDR1 and CDR2: KGHSH and LQKENI. Trimming pared 1 base from V and 0 bases from J, leaving 10 bases between. CDR3 length: 17 amino acids.

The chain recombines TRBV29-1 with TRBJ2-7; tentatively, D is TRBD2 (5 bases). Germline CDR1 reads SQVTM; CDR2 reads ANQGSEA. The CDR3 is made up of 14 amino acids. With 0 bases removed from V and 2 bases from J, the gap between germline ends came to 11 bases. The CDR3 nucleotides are TGCAGCGTTGAAGATCATCGGGGTACCTACGAGCAGTACTTC. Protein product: CSVEDHRGTYEQYF.

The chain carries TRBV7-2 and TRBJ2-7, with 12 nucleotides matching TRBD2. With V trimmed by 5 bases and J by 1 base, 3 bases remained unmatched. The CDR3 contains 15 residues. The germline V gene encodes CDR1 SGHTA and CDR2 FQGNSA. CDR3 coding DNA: TGTGCCAGCAGCGCGACTAGCGGGAGTTCCTACGAGCAGTACTTC. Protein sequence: CASSATSGSSYEQYF.